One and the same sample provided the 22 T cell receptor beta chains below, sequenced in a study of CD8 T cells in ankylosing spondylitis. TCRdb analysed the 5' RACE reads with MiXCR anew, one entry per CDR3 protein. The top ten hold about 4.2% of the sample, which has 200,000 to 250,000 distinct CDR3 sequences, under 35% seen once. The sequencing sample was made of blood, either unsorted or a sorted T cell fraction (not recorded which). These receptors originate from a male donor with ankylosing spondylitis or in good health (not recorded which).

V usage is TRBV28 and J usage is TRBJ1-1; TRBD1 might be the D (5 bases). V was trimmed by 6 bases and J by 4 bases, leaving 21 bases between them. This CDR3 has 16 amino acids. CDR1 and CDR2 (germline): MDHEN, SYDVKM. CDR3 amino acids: CASRNLGEIASTEAFF. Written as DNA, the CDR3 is TGTGCCAGCAGAAACCTAGGGGAGATTGCGAGCACTGAAGCTTTCTTT.

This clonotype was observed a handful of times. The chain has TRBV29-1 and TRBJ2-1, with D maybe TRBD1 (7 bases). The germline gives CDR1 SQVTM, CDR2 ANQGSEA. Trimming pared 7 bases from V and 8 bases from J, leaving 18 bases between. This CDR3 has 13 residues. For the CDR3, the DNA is TGCAGCGGCGACAGGGAGGCAGGCGATGAGCAGTTCTTC. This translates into CSGDREAGDEQFF.

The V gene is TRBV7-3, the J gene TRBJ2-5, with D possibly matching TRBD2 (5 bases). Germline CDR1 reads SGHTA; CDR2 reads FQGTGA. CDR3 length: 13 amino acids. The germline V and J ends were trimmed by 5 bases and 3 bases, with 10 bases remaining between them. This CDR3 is CASSRTLEETQYF. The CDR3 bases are TGTGCCAGCAGCCGGACTCTTGAAGAGACCCAGTACTTC. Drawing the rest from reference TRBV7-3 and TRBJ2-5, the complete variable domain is GAGVSQTPSNKVTEKGKYVELRCDPISGHTALYWYRQSLGQGPEFLIYFQGTGAADDSGLPNDRFFAVRPEGSVSTLKIQRTERGDSAVYLCASSRTLEETQYFGPGTRLLVL.

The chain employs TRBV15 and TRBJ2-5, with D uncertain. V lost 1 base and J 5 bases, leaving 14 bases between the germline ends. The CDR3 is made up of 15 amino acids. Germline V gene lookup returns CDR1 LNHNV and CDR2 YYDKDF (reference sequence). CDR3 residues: CATSRASLNAETQYF. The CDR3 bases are TGTGCCACCAGCAGAGCGAGTCTAAATGCGGAGACCCAGTACTTC.

CDR3 DNA: TGCGCCAGCAGTAATGGGCGAAACACTGAAGCTTTCTTT. Translated, it gives CASSNGRNTEAFF. The genes are TRBV5-1 and TRBJ1-1, with unresolved D. The CDR3 is 13 residues long. V lost 5 bases and J lost 2, with 10 bases in between. Looked up from germline, CDR1 is SGHRS and CDR2 is YFSETQ.

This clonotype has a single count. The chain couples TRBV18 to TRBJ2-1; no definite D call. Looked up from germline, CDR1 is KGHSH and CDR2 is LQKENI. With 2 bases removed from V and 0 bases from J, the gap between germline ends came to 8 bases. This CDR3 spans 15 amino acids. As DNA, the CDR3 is TGTGCCAGCTCACCAGGGCCAGCCTCCTACAATGAGCAGTTCTTC. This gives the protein CASSPGPASYNEQFF.

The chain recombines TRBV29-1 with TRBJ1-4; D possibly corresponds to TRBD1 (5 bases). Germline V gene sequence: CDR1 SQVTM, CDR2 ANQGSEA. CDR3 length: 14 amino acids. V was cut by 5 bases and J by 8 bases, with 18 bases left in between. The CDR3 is CSVRAGGKGEKLFF. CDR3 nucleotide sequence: TGCAGCGTTCGAGCCGGGGGAAAAGGGGAAAAACTGTTTTTT.

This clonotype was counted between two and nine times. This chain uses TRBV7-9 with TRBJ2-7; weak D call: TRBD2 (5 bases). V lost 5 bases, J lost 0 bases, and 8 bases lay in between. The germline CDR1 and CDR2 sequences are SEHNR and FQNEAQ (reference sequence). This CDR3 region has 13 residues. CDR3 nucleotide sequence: TGTGCCAGCAGCCGCCGGGACTCCTACGAGCAGTACTTC. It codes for CASSRRDSYEQYF.

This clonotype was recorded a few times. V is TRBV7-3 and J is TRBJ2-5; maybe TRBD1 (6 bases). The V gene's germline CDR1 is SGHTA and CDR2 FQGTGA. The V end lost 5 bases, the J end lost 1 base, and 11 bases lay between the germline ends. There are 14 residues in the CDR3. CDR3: CASSPGHFQETQYF. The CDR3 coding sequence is TGTGCCAGCAGCCCGGGACACTTCCAAGAGACCCAGTACTTC.

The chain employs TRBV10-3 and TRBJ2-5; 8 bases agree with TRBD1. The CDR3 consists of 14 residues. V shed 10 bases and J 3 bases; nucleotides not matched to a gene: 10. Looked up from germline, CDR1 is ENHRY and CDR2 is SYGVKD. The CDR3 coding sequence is TGTGCCAGCTCTCCCGGGACAGGTGAAGAGACCCAGTACTTC. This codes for CASSPGTGEETQYF.

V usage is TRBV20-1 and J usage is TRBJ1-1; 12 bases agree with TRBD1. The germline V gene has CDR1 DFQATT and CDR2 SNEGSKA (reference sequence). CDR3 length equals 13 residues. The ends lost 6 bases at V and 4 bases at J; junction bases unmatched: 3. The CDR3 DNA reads TGCAGTGCCTTGGGACAGGGGGCCACTGAAGCTTTCTTT. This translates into CSALGQGATEAFF.

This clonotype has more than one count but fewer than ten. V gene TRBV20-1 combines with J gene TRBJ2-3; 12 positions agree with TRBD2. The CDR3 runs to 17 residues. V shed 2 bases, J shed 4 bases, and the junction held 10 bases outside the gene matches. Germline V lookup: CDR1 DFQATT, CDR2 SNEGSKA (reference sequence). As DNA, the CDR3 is TGCAGTGCTAGACCGCACCCTAGCGGGGGGGCCTCAGATACGCAGTATTTT. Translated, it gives CSARPHPSGGASDTQYF.

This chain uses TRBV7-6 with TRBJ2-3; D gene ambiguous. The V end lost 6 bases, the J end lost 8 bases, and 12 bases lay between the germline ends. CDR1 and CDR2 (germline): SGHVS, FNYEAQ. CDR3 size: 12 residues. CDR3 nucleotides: TGTGCCAGCAGTCTGGTTGTAGGTACGCAGTATTTT. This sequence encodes CASSLVVGTQYF.

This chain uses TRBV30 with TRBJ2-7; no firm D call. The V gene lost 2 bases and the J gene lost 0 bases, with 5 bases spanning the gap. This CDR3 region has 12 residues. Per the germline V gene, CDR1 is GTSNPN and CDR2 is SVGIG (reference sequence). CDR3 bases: TGTGCCTGGAGTCCGGACTCCTACGAGCAGTACTTC. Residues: CAWSPDSYEQYF.

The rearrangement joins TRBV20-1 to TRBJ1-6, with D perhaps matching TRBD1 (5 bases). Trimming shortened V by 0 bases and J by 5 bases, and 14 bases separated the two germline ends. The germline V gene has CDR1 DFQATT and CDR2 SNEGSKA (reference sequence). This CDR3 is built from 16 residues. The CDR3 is CSARDPSQGDNSPLHF. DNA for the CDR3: TGCAGTGCTAGAGATCCCTCGCAGGGAGATAATTCACCCCTCCACTTT.

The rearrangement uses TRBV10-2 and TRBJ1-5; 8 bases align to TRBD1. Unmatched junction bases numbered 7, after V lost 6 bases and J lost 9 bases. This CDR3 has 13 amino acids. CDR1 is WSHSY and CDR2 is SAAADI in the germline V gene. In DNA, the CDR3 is TGCGCCAGCAGCGCCGGACAGGGAGGGCCCCAGCATTTT. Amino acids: CASSAGQGGPQHF.

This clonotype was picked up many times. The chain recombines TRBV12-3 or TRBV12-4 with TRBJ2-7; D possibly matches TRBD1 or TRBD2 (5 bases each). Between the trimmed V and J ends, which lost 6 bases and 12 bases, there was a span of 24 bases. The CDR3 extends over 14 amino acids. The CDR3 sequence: CASSRTRGLGLRYF. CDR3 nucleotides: TGTGCCAGCAGCCGAACACGCGGACTGGGGCTTAGGTACTTC.

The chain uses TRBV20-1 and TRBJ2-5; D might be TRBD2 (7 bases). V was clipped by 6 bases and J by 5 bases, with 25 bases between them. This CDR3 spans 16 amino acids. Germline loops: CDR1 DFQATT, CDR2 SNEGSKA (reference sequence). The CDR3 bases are TGCAGTGCCTCCACGGCTCGGGGGGCTCGTGGGGAGACCCAGTACTTC. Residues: CSASTARGARGETQYF.

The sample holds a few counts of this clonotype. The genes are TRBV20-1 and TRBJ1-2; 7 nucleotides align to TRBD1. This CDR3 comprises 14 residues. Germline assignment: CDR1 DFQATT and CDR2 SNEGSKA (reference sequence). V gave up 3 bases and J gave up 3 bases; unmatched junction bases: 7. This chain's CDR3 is CSARVRGLDYGYTF. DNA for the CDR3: TGCAGTGCTAGGGTTAGGGGGCTGGACTATGGCTACACCTTC.

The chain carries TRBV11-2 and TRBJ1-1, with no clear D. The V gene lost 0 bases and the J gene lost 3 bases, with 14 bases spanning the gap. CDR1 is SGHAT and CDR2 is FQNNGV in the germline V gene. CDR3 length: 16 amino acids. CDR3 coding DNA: TGTGCCAGCAGCTTAGATCAAAGGTCTAGGGACACTGAAGCTTTCTTT. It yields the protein CASSLDQRSRDTEAFF.

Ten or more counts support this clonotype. CDR3 loop: CSANRVPYEQYF. CDR3 coding DNA: TGCAGCGCCAACAGGGTCCCCTACGAGCAGTACTTC. The J gene is TRBJ2-7, the V gene TRBV20-1; possibly TRBD1 for D (6 bases). The CDR3 is 12 residues long. The germline V gene encodes CDR1 DFQATT and CDR2 SNEGSKA (reference sequence).

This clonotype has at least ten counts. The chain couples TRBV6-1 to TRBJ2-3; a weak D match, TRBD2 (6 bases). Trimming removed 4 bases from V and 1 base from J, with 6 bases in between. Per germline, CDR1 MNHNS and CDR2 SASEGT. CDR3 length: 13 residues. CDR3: CASSAGGTDTQYF. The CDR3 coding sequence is TGTGCCAGCAGTGCGGGAGGCACAGATACGCAGTATTTT.